A selection of T cell receptor beta chains follows, all from one sample in a study of blood T cells in healthy people across ages. TCRdb passed the 5' RACE reads through MiXCR, listing each CDR3 protein once. This table holds some 920,000 distinct CDR3 sequences, roughly half found once. Sequenced material: blood. The source is a woman aged 55-70 years in good health. CDR3s include the opening cysteine and the closing phenylalanine or tryptophan. Each record gives: CDR3 DNA, CDR3 protein, D gene, clone size, V gene, J gene. The D gene is left open where the match is weak. Size is omitted from some rows. Given values are once, few, many or a class for expanded clones.

DNA: TGCAGTGCTACACAAGCGGGAGCATACGAGCAGTACTTC; CDR3: CSATQAGAYEQYF; D: TRBD2; size: -; V: TRBV20-1; J: TRBJ2-7
DNA: TGTGCCAGCAGCGATTTCGGGACGAGTGCTGGCGGGGAGCTGTTTTTT; CDR3: CASSDFGTSAGGELFF; D: -; size: -; V: TRBV7-2; J: TRBJ2-2
DNA: TGCGCCAGCAGCCACCGACAAAGGGACGGAACAGAACCCCGGGATCAGCCCCAGCATTTT; CDR3: CASSHRQRDGTEPRDQPQHF; D: -; size: few; V: TRBV4-3; J: TRBJ1-5
DNA: TGTGCCAGCAGCCAAATTTTAGCGGGAGCGATGGAGACCCAGTACTTC; CDR3: CASSQILAGAMETQYF; D: TRBD2; size: -; V: TRBV4-2; J: TRBJ2-5
DNA: TGTGCCAGCAGTTCCGTGGCCAATAGGGGGGAGACCCAGTACTTC; CDR3: CASSSVANRGETQYF; D: -; size: -; V: TRBV28; J: TRBJ2-5
DNA: TGCAGTGCTAGATCGGCAAGGGGGGTTTTTTCGGGCTACACCTTC; CDR3: CSARSARGVFSGYTF; D: -; size: -; V: TRBV20-1; J: TRBJ1-2
DNA: TGTGCCAGCAGCCGCGCGCCCCAGGGAGGGCTAGGCTATGGCTACACCTTC; CDR3: CASSRAPQGGLGYGYTF; D: -; size: -; V: TRBV7-9; J: TRBJ1-2
DNA: TGTGCCAGCAGCTCCCCCGGGACAGGGTTATCTTTT; CDR3: CASSSPGTGLSF; D: TRBD1; size: once; V: TRBV7-3; J: TRBJ2-3
DNA: TGTGCCAGCAGCTTAGATCTGGGGAGGGGGTTCACCGGGGAGCTGTTTTTT; CDR3: CASSLDLGRGFTGELFF; D: -; size: -; V: TRBV11-2; J: TRBJ2-2
DNA: TGCAGTGCTCCACCCCGGGACAGGGGTTACGAGCAGTACTTC; CDR3: CSAPPRDRGYEQYF; D: TRBD1; size: -; V: TRBV20-1; J: TRBJ2-7
DNA: TGCAGCGTGTTTTTGAATGAGCAGTACTTC; CDR3: CSVFLNEQYF; D: -; size: -; V: TRBV29-1; J: TRBJ2-5
DNA: TGTGCCAGCAGTGAATGGGACATAAATGAGCAGTTCTTC; CDR3: CASSEWDINEQFF; D: -; size: -; V: TRBV2; J: TRBJ2-1
DNA: TGTGCCAGCAGCCTCGGGAGTCAGCCCCAGCATTTT; CDR3: CASSLGSQPQHF; D: -; size: few; V: TRBV12-3/TRBV12-4; J: TRBJ1-5
DNA: TGTGCCAGCAGCTCGGGACCAAACACCGGGGAGCTGTTTTTT; CDR3: CASSSGPNTGELFF; D: -; size: -; V: TRBV11-3; J: TRBJ2-2
DNA: TGCGCCAGCAGCCACCGGACAGGGTCCCACGAGCAGTACTTC; CDR3: CASSHRTGSHEQYF; D: TRBD1; size: -; V: TRBV4-3; J: TRBJ2-7